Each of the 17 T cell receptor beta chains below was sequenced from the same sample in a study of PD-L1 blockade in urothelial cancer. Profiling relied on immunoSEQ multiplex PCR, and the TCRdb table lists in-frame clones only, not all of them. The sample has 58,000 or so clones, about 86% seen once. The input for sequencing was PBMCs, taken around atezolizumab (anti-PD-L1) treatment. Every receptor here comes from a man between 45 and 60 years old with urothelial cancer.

The CDR3 DNA reads TGTGCCAGCAGCCTGCTAGGGGGGAACACCGGGGAGCTGTTTTTT. The encoded protein is CASSLLGGNTGELFF. The chain combines TRBV7-6 with TRBJ2-2, with D maybe TRBD1 (6 bases). V gave up 5 bases and J gave up 1 base, with 11 bases separating them. CDR3 length: 15 amino acids. CDR1 and CDR2 from the germline V gene are SGHVS and FNYEAQ.

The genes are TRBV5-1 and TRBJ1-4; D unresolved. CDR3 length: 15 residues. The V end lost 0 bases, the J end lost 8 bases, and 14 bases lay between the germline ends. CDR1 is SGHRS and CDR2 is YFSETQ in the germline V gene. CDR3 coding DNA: TGCGCCAGCAGCTTGGAGGTTTCGGGTAGGGAAAAACTGTTTTTT. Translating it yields CASSLEVSGREKLFF.

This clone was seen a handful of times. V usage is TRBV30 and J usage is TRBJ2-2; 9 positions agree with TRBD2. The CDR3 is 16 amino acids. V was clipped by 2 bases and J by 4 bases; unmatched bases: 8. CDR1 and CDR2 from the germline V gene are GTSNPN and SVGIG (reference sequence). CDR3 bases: TGTGCCTGGAGTCGAGGCGGGAGGGCTGGCACCGGGGAGCTGTTTTTT. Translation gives CAWSRGGRAGTGELFF.

CDR3 DNA sequence: TGTGCCAGCAGCTTGGGAGGGAGTGGGACCAAAAACATTCAGTACTTC. This encodes CASSLGGSGTKNIQYF. The chain uses TRBV5-6 and TRBJ2-4; tentative D call: TRBD2 (5 bases). Trimming cost V 0 bases and J 2 bases, with 12 bases left between them. Germline CDR1 and CDR2: SGHDT and YYEEEE. The CDR3 covers 16 residues.

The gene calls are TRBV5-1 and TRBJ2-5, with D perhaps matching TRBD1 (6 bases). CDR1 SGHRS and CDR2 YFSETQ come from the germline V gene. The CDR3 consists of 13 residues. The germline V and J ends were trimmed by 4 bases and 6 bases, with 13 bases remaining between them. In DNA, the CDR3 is TGCGCCAGCAGCAAAACAGGGATTCAGACCCAGTACTTC. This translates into CASSKTGIQTQYF.

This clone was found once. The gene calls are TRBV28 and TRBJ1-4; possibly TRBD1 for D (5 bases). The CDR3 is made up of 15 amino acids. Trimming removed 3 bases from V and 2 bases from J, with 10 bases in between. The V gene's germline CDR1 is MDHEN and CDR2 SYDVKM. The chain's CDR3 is CASSFVQGTNEKLFF. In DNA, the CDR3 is TGTGCCAGCAGTTTTGTCCAGGGCACTAATGAAAAACTGTTTTTT.

The CDR3, as DNA: TGTGCCAGCAGCAAACAGGGTACCGCTGAAGCTTTCTTT. It codes for CASSKQGTAEAFF. The V and J genes are TRBV5-5 and TRBJ1-1; the D gene is possibly TRBD1 (6 bases). Trimming took 4 bases from V and 6 from J, leaving 13 bases between them. Germline-derived CDR1 and CDR2 are SGHKS and YYEKEE (reference sequence). The CDR3 loop spans 13 amino acids.

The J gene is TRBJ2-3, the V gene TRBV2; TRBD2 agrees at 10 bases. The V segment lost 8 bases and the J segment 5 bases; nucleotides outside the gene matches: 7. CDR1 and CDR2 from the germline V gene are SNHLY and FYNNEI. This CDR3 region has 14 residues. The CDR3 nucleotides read TGTGCCAGCTCACTAGCGGGAAGTATAGATACGCAGTATTTT. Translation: CASSLAGSIDTQYF.

The CDR3 here is CASSYNRDRANGYTF. Here the CDR3 DNA reads TGTGCCAGCAGTTACAACCGGGACAGGGCTAACGGCTACACCTTC. V gene TRBV6-5 combines with J gene TRBJ1-2; 9 positions agree with TRBD1. CDR1 is MNHEY, CDR2 SVGAGI, per germline. This CDR3 is built from 15 residues. After removal of 2 bases from V and 8 bases from J, the junction contained 9 bases not matched to a gene.

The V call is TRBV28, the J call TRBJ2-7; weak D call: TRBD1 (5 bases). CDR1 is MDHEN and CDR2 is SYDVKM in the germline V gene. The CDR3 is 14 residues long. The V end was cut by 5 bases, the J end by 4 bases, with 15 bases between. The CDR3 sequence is CASSPDITPYEQYF. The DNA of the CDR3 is TGTGCCAGCAGTCCGGACATAACCCCGTACGAGCAGTACTTC.

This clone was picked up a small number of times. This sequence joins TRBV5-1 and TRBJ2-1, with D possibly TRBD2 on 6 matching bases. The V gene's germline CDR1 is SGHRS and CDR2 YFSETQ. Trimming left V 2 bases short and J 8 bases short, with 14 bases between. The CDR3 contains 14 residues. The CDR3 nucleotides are TGCGCCAGCAGCTTTCTAGCGCCTAGGGATGAGCAGTTCTTC. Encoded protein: CASSFLAPRDEQFF.

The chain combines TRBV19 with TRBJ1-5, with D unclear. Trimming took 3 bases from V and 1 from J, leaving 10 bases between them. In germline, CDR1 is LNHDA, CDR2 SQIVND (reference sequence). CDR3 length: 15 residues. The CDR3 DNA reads TGTGCCAGTAGTATTTCGGGGAAGAGCAATCAGCCCCAGCATTTT. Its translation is CASSISGKSNQPQHF.

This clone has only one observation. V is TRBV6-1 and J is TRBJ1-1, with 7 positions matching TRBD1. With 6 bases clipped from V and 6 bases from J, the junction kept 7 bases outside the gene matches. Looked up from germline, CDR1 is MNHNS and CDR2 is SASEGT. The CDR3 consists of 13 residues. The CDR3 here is CASRGQDYAEAFF. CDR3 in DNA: TGTGCCAGCAGAGGACAGGATTACGCTGAAGCTTTCTTT.

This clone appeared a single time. CDR3 in amino acids: CAIQTGNTIYF. DNA of the CDR3: TGTGCCATCCAGACTGGAAACACCATATATTTT. This chain connects TRBV7-9 to TRBJ1-3, with no clear D. This CDR3 has 11 residues. V lost 10 bases to trimming and J lost 2 bases, with 6 bases between them. The germline V gene has CDR1 SEHNR and CDR2 FQNEAQ (reference sequence).

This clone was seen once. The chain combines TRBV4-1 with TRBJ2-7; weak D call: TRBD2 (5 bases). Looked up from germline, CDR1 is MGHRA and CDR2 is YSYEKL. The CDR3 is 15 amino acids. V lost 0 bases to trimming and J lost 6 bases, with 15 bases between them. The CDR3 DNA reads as TGCGCCAGCAGCCAAGAACGCCAATTGGGGAGCGAGCAGTACTTC. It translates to CASSQERQLGSEQYF.

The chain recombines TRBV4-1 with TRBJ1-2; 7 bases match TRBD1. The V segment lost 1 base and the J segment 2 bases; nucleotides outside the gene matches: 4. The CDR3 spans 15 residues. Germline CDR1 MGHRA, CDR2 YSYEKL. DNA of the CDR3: TGCGCCAGCAGCCAAGGGGACAGCTCCAACTATGGCTACACCTTC. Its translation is CASSQGDSSNYGYTF.

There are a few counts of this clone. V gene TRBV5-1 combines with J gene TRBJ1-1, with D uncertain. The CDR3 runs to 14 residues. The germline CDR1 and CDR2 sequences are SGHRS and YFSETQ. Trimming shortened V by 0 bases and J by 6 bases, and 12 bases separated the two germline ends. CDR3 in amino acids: CASSLGGGGAEAFF. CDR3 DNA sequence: TGCGCCAGCAGCTTGGGGGGAGGCGGCGCTGAAGCTTTCTTT.